The 26 T cell receptor beta chains given below trace back to one sample, sequenced in a study of blood T cell repertoires in COVID-19. Method: immunoSEQ multiplex PCR; TCRdb's copy keeps in-frame clones and lacks some. The sample carries 75,000 to 100,000 clones, 81% recorded once. Sequencing used peripheral blood. The receptors were sampled from a woman aged 80 or over with acute or convalescent COVID-19.

This rearrangement joins TRBV6-5 to TRBJ1-4; possibly TRBD1 for D (5 bases). Trimming took 8 bases from V and 6 from J, leaving 13 bases between them. Germline assignment: CDR1 MNHEY and CDR2 SVGAGI. CDR3 length: 13 amino acids. The CDR3 here is CASSRSRDEKLFF. CDR3 bases: TGTGCCAGCTCAAGGTCCAGGGATGAAAAACTGTTTTTT.

The chain carries TRBV6-5 and TRBJ2-7, with D perhaps matching TRBD2 (6 bases). CDR1 and CDR2 (germline): MNHEY, SVGAGI. Trimming removed 7 bases from V and 3 bases from J, with 19 bases in between. The CDR3 extends over 15 amino acids. The CDR3 bases are TGTGCCAGCACCTCCCCTAGCGCCGTACTCTACGAGCAGTACTTC. The encoded protein is CASTSPSAVLYEQYF.

This clone is a singleton in its sample. The gene calls are TRBV5-8 and TRBJ2-3, with a weak D call TRBD2 (5 bases). V lost 4 bases and J lost 1, with 13 bases in between. This CDR3 region has 15 residues. Germline V CDR1 and CDR2: SGHTS, YDEGEE. CDR3 amino acids: CASSRALGGTDTQYF. Here the CDR3 DNA reads TGTGCCAGCAGCCGGGCCCTGGGAGGCACAGATACGCAGTATTTT.

The chain is built from TRBV5-1 and TRBJ1-1, with D maybe TRBD1 (6 bases). Germline V lookup: CDR1 SGHRS, CDR2 YFSETQ. The CDR3 is 13 residues long. The V end was cut by 9 bases, the J end by 4 bases, with 16 bases between. DNA for the CDR3: TGCGCCACCTCAGCCCAGGGGCTCACTGAAGCTTTCTTT. Amino acid sequence: CATSAQGLTEAFF.

This clone came up once. V and J are TRBV6-2 or TRBV6-3 and TRBJ2-5, with 10 bases identical to TRBD1. V lost 2 bases, J lost 5 bases, and 8 bases stayed unmatched. This CDR3 is built from 16 residues. Germline CDR1 reads MNHEY; CDR2 reads SVGEGT. Here the CDR3 DNA reads TGTGCCAGCAGTTACGGGGGACAGGGGACTTTGGAGACCCAGTACTTC. Its translation is CASSYGGQGTLETQYF.

This sequence joins TRBV28 and TRBJ1-5, with D uncertain. This CDR3 is 17 amino acids long. Trimming took off 4 bases at V and 12 bases at J, with 28 bases between the two ends. The V gene's germline CDR1 is MDHEN and CDR2 SYDVKM. CDR3 amino acids: CASSSYLLHSLLIYQHF. The DNA of the CDR3 is TGTGCCAGCAGTTCCTACCTCCTGCACAGCCTATTGATTTACCAGCATTTT.

This chain links TRBV19 with TRBJ1-6, with D unresolved. The germline V gene has CDR1 LNHDA and CDR2 SQIVND (reference sequence). V lost 6 bases and J 7 bases, leaving 10 bases between the germline ends. The CDR3 totals 13 residues. Here the CDR3 reads CASRARMNSPLHF. For the CDR3, the DNA is TGTGCCAGTAGAGCACGCATGAATTCACCCCTCCACTTT.

The chain recombines TRBV5-4 with TRBJ1-1; TRBD1 aligns across 9 bases. The CDR3 covers 14 residues. Germline CDR1 reads SGHNT; CDR2 reads YYREEE (reference sequence). The V segment lost 0 bases and the J segment 4 bases; nucleotides outside the gene matches: 1. Written as DNA, the CDR3 is TGTGCCAGCAGCTTGGGACAGGGGGGCACTGAAGCTTTCTTT. Encoded protein: CASSLGQGGTEAFF.

V and J are TRBV30 and TRBJ1-5, with TRBD1 matching over 9 bases. CDR1 is GTSNPN and CDR2 is SVGIG in the germline V gene (reference sequence). Trimming at V came to 5 bases and at J to 0 bases, leaving 5 bases not matched to a gene. The CDR3 sequence is 15 residues long. DNA of the CDR3: TGTGCCTGGTCCGACAGGGGGATTAGCAATCAGCCCCAGCATTTT. It specifies CAWSDRGISNQPQHF.

The rearrangement uses TRBV7-8 and TRBJ2-3, with D possibly matching TRBD2 (5 bases). V lost 5 bases and J 2 bases, leaving 14 bases between the germline ends. Germline V lookup: CDR1 SGHVS, CDR2 FQNEAQ. The CDR3 runs 15 residues. CDR3 in amino acids: CASSRIGGTTDTQYF. For the CDR3, the DNA is TGTGCCAGCAGCCGCATCGGAGGAACCACAGATACGCAGTATTTT.

The CDR3 nucleotides read TGTGCCAGCAGTTTACCGAGAACAGGGGGCGTTAATTCACCCCTCCACTTT. It translates to CASSLPRTGGVNSPLHF. The chain combines TRBV27 with TRBJ1-6; 9 bases match TRBD1. Trimming took 2 bases from V and 6 from J; bases not matched to a gene: 8. The CDR3 is 17 residues long. CDR1 is MNHEY and CDR2 is SMNVEV in the germline V gene (reference sequence).

This chain joins TRBV7-9 and TRBJ2-3, with D possibly being TRBD1 (6 bases). Germline V gene sequence: CDR1 SEHNR, CDR2 FQNEAQ (reference sequence). Between the trimmed V and J ends, which lost 4 bases and 4 bases, there was a span of 9 bases. The CDR3 extends over 13 amino acids. The CDR3 DNA reads as TGTGCCAGCAGCTCAGGGGTGCCAGATACGCAGTATTTT. This sequence encodes CASSSGVPDTQYF.

V is TRBV4-3 and J is TRBJ2-2, with 7 bases lining up with TRBD2. J gave up 3 bases and V 0 bases, and 10 bases lay outside the gene matches. From germline, CDR1 is LGHNA and CDR2 YSLEER. The CDR3 has 18 residues. The chain's CDR3 is CASSQDGLSGKDTGELFF. The DNA for the CDR3 is TGCGCCAGCAGCCAAGATGGGCTCAGCGGGAAGGACACCGGGGAGCTGTTTTTT.

The chain is built from TRBV2 and TRBJ2-1; 9 bases are shared with TRBD2. The V gene end was trimmed by 3 bases and the J gene end by 7 bases; junction bases not matched to a gene: 7. The CDR3 has 15 amino acids. Germline assignment: CDR1 SNHLY and CDR2 FYNNEI. DNA of the CDR3: TGTGCCAGCAGTGATAAGGCGGGGGGGCCGAATGAGCAGTTCTTC. This translates into CASSDKAGGPNEQFF.

A single count supports this clone. The chain has TRBV7-2 and TRBJ1-4; TRBD1 aligns across 9 bases. V lost 1 base to trimming and J lost 6 bases; unmatched junction nucleotides: 12. Germline V gene data show CDR1 as SGHTA and CDR2 as FQGNSA. The CDR3 is 18 amino acids. The CDR3 protein is CASSLGGIGQGIYEKLFF. CDR3 nucleotide sequence: TGTGCCAGCAGCTTAGGGGGTATAGGACAGGGGATTTATGAAAAACTGTTTTTT.

The chain couples TRBV6-6 to TRBJ2-7, with a weak D call TRBD1 (5 bases). Germline loops: CDR1 MNHNY, CDR2 SVGAGI (reference sequence). This CDR3 region has 14 residues. The V and J ends lost 0 bases and 2 bases respectively, with 8 bases between them. The CDR3 protein is CASSYSSGPYEQYF. CDR3 nucleotide sequence: TGTGCCAGCAGTTACTCGTCAGGGCCCTACGAGCAGTACTTC.

This chain connects TRBV27 to TRBJ1-4; 7 bases line up with TRBD1. V lost 5 bases, J lost 7 bases, and 7 bases stayed unmatched. The CDR3 is made up of 14 amino acids. The germline CDR1 and CDR2 sequences are MNHEY and SMNVEV (reference sequence). The CDR3 region is CASSPRQGSEKLFF. As DNA, the CDR3 is TGTGCCAGCAGTCCTCGACAGGGTAGTGAAAAACTGTTTTTT.

V is TRBV7-2 and J is TRBJ2-3, with 13 bases matching TRBD2. The CDR3 covers 16 residues. Germline CDR1 reads SGHTA; CDR2 reads FQGNSA. The junction had 7 bases not matched to a gene; V was cut back by 5 bases and J by 5 bases. The chain's CDR3 is CASSPLAGGGIDTQYF. CDR3 DNA: TGTGCCAGCAGCCCACTAGCGGGGGGGGGCATAGATACGCAGTATTTT.

This chain links TRBV7-9 with TRBJ1-2; D uncertain. Trimming took 5 bases from V and 3 from J, leaving 7 bases between them. The CDR3 is 12 amino acids. Germline V CDR1 and CDR2: SEHNR, FQNEAQ (reference sequence). The chain's CDR3 is CASSLSDYGYTF. CDR3 DNA: TGTGCCAGCAGCCTAAGTGACTATGGCTACACCTTC.

The rearrangement joins TRBV9 to TRBJ2-1; 13 bases align to TRBD2. CDR1 and CDR2 from the germline V gene are SGDLS and YYNGEE. J lost 10 bases, V lost 7 bases, and 5 bases had no gene match. The CDR3 is 13 amino acids. The CDR3 reads CASLKGLAGEQFF. The CDR3 nucleotides are TGTGCCAGCCTTAAGGGACTAGCGGGAGAGCAGTTCTTC. Based on the CDR3 plus reference TRBV9 and TRBJ2-1, the full variable domain is DSGVTQTPKHLITATGQRVTLRCSPRSGDLSVYWYQQSLDQGLQFLIQYYNGEERAKGNILERFSAQQFPDLHSELNLSSLELGDSALYFCASLKGLAGEQFFGPGTRLTVL.

The rearrangement joins TRBV7-2 to TRBJ2-3, with TRBD2 matching 14 bases. The V segment lost 5 bases and the J segment 6 bases; nucleotides outside the gene matches: 7. The length of the CDR3 is 16 residues. Germline V gene sequence: CDR1 SGHTA, CDR2 FQGNSA. CDR3 sequence: CASSVRLAGGLDTQYF. The CDR3 DNA reads TGTGCCAGCAGCGTGAGACTAGCGGGGGGGCTGGATACGCAGTATTTT. The full variable domain, with the rest looked up from reference TRBV7-2 and TRBJ2-3, is GAGVSQSPSNKVTEKGKDVELRCDPISGHTALYWYRQSLGQGLEFLIYFQGNSAPDKSGLPSDRFSAERTGGSVSTLTIQRTQQEDSAVYLCASSVRLAGGLDTQYFGPGTRLTVL.

The V call is TRBV7-6, the J call TRBJ1-3; TRBD1 is a possible D gene (5 bases). The germline gives CDR1 SGHVS, CDR2 FNYEAQ. CDR3 length equals 15 residues. V lost 3 bases and J lost 1, with 10 bases in between. CDR3 sequence (DNA): TGTGCCAGCAGCTTGCAGGGTGGATCTGGAAACACCATATATTTT. Protein sequence: CASSLQGGSGNTIYF.

The chain carries TRBV7-2 and TRBJ1-3; D unresolved. This CDR3 spans 11 amino acids. Deletions cut 5 bases from V and 14 bases from J, with 13 bases between. From germline, CDR1 is SGHTA and CDR2 FQGNSA. The CDR3: CASSPSGALYF. In nucleotides, the CDR3 is TGTGCCAGCAGCCCCTCGGGAGCCCTATATTTT.

J is TRBJ2-2 and V is TRBV24-1; maybe TRBD2 (7 bases). The length of the CDR3 is 13 residues. Looked up from germline, CDR1 is KGHDR and CDR2 is SFDVKD. The V gene lost 9 bases and the J gene lost 5 bases, with 12 bases spanning the gap. Written as DNA, the CDR3 is TGTGCCACCGGGGGGGGGCCAACCGGGGAGCTGTTTTTT. Protein product: CATGGGPTGELFF.

The V gene is TRBV10-3, the J gene TRBJ1-2, with TRBD1 identical over 7 bases. This CDR3 is 16 amino acids long. The germline gives CDR1 ENHRY, CDR2 SYGVKD. V shed 2 bases, J shed 4 bases, and the junction held 10 bases outside the gene matches. The CDR3 nucleotides read TGTGCCATCAGTGAGGGGGGGTCCCGGGACAGCTATGGCTACACCTTC. Translating gives CAISEGGSRDSYGYTF.

V usage is TRBV7-2 and J usage is TRBJ1-5, with 8 bases matching TRBD1. The CDR3 loop spans 15 amino acids. In germline, CDR1 is SGHTA, CDR2 FQGNSA. V was clipped by 0 bases and J by 6 bases; unmatched bases: 4. The CDR3 loop reads CASSLAGRGLQPQHF. In DNA, the CDR3 is TGTGCCAGCAGCTTAGCGGGCAGGGGGCTTCAGCCCCAGCATTTT.